Listed here are 24 T cell receptor beta chains from one sample, sequenced in a study of cytomegalovirus exposure and HLA in healthy donors. The PCR contained 60 Vbeta and 13 Jbeta primers. Assay used: immunoSEQ multiplex PCR; TCRdb lists only in-frame clones, some missing. The table records some 70,000 clones, around 68% of them present only once. The sequenced sample was PBMCs. These receptors were taken from a woman aged 30 to 39 in good health and CMV-seronegative.

V gene TRBV27 combines with J gene TRBJ1-6; D not resolved. Trimming removed 6 bases at V and 13 bases at J, with 16 bases between. Germline lookup yields CDR1 MNHEY and CDR2 SMNVEV (reference sequence). The CDR3 contains 13 residues. The CDR3 is CASRPGFEAPLHF. The CDR3 DNA sequence: TGTGCCAGCAGGCCGGGGTTCGAAGCGCCCCTCCACTTT.

This chain uses TRBV7-2 with TRBJ2-5; 10 nucleotides line up with TRBD2. V was pared by 7 bases and J by 1 base, with 9 bases of the junction left unmatched. CDR3 length equals 16 residues. The germline CDR1 and CDR2 sequences are SGHTA and FQGNSA. CDR3 DNA: TGTGCCAGCAACGAAATCACTAGCGGGGCCCAAGAGACCCAGTACTTC. Translation gives CASNEITSGAQETQYF.

The chain carries TRBV9 and TRBJ2-1; 7 bases are shared with TRBD2. Per germline, CDR1 SGDLS and CDR2 YYNGEE. The V segment lost 0 bases and the J segment 10 bases; nucleotides outside the gene matches: 1. The CDR3 loop spans 12 amino acids. The CDR3 region has the DNA TGTGCCAGCAGCGTAGGGGACTACGAGCAGTTCTTC. As protein: CASSVGDYEQFF.

The chain is built from TRBV29-1 and TRBJ1-4, with TRBD1 identical over 9 bases. Germline lookup yields CDR1 SQVTM and CDR2 ANQGSEA. V dropped 4 bases and J dropped 6; count of bases not matched to a gene: 0. The CDR3 length is 12 residues. The CDR3 nucleotides read TGCAGCGTTGGGACAGGGGATGAAAAACTGTTTTTT. Translated, it gives CSVGTGDEKLFF. Variable domain in full (rest from reference TRBV29-1 and TRBJ1-4): SAVISQKPSRDICQRGTSLTIQCQVDSQVTMMFWYRQQPGQSLTLIATANQGSEATYESGFVIDKFPISRPNLTFSTLTVSNMSPEDSSIYLCSVGTGDEKLFFGSGTQLSVL.

This clone was seen a few times. J is TRBJ1-5 and V is TRBV2, with a possible D match to TRBD1 (5 bases). Germline-derived CDR1 and CDR2 are SNHLY and FYNNEI. The CDR3 covers 14 residues. The V end was cut by 7 bases, the J end by 0 bases, with 10 bases between. The CDR3 sequence is CASKGLPSNQPQHF. Written as DNA, the CDR3 is TGTGCCAGCAAGGGACTACCTAGCAATCAGCCCCAGCATTTT. Drawing the rest from reference TRBV2 and TRBJ1-5, the complete variable domain is EPEVTQTPSHQVTQMGQEVILRCVPISNHLYFYWYRQILGQKVEFLVSFYNNEISEKSEIFDDQFSVERPDGSNFTLKIRSTKLEDSAMYFCASKGLPSNQPQHFGDGTRLSIL.

This clone is termed hyperexpanded. Other nucleotide sequences in the sample specify the same CDR3. The rearrangement joins TRBV28 to TRBJ1-1, with D possibly being TRBD1 (6 bases). The CDR3 extends over 15 amino acids. The germline V gene has CDR1 MDHEN and CDR2 SYDVKM. Trimming stripped 2 bases from V and 0 bases from J, with 10 bases between. CDR3 coding DNA: TGTGCCAGCAGTTTAAGGACAGAGATGAACACTGAAGCTTTCTTT. This codes for CASSLRTEMNTEAFF.

The chain employs TRBV7-3 and TRBJ2-5; 10 bases match TRBD2. The CDR3 covers 15 residues. J was trimmed by 2 bases and V by 3 bases; bases with no gene match: 3. Per the germline V gene, CDR1 is SGHTA and CDR2 is FQGTGA. Here the CDR3 reads CASSLNSGGQETQYF. The CDR3 DNA is TGTGCCAGCAGCTTGAATAGCGGGGGGCAAGAGACCCAGTACTTC.

The chain has TRBV9 and TRBJ2-7; a possible D gene is TRBD1 (5 bases). V was pared by 2 bases and J by 5 bases, with 14 bases between. From germline, CDR1 is SGDLS and CDR2 YYNGEE. CDR3 length: 14 amino acids. CDR3 DNA sequence: TGTGCCAGCAGCGTCGACAGTAGGATCCACGAGCAGTACTTC. This codes for CASSVDSRIHEQYF.

This clone is medium-sized (0.01 to 0.1%) in the sample. This chain connects TRBV19 to TRBJ1-2; D may be TRBD1 (5 bases). V gave up 3 bases and J gave up 4 bases, with 21 bases separating them. The germline V gene has CDR1 LNHDA and CDR2 SQIVND (reference sequence). This CDR3 comprises 17 residues. This CDR3 reads CASSIIRTPDTGYGYTF. The CDR3, as DNA: TGTGCCAGTAGTATCATACGGACGCCGGACACGGGCTATGGCTACACCTTC.

The rearrangement links TRBV18 to TRBJ2-3; D is uncertain. Between the trimmed V and J ends, which lost 4 bases and 5 bases, there was a span of 10 bases. Germline lookup yields CDR1 KGHSH and CDR2 LQKENI. This CDR3 is 13 amino acids long. CDR3 sequence reads: CASSRSSGDTQYF. The CDR3 region has the DNA TGTGCCAGCTCACGGTCCTCAGGAGATACGCAGTATTTT. The full variable domain, in which reference TRBV18 and TRBJ2-3 provide the parts outside the CDR3, is NAGVMQNPRHLVRRRGQEARLRCSPMKGHSHVYWYRQLPEEGLKFMVYLQKENIIDESGMPKERFSAEFPKEGPSILRIQQVVRGDSAAYFCASSRSSGDTQYFGPGTRLTVL.

This clone was counted between two and nine times. The chain recombines TRBV4-1 with TRBJ2-7; D gene unclear. CDR1 and CDR2 (germline): MGHRA, YSYEKL. The CDR3 totals 13 residues. V shed 1 base and J shed 3 bases, with 7 bases lying between them. The CDR3 nucleotides read TGCGCCAGCAGCCAAGCCACCTACTACGAGCAGTACTTC. The encoded protein is CASSQATYYEQYF.

The chain joins TRBV7-8 to TRBJ1-5; D not certain. The V end was cut by 1 base, the J end by 6 bases, with 10 bases between. There are 14 residues in the CDR3. Germline V lookup: CDR1 SGHVS, CDR2 FQNEAQ. CDR3 sequence (DNA): TGTGCCAGCAGCTTAGATAGAAGAGGTCAGCCCCAGCATTTT. Amino acid sequence: CASSLDRRGQPQHF.

The CDR3 is CASSSFSGANTGELFF. The CDR3 DNA is TGTGCCAGCAGCTCATTTAGCGGGGCGAACACCGGGGAGCTGTTTTTT. The chain combines TRBV5-6 with TRBJ2-2; 8 bases align to TRBD2. Per germline, CDR1 SGHDT and CDR2 YYEEEE. This CDR3 region has 16 residues. Trimming cost V 3 bases and J 0 bases; bases outside gene matches: 4. The full variable domain, in which reference TRBV5-6 and TRBJ2-2 provide the parts outside the CDR3, is DAGVTQSPTHLIKTRGQQVTLRCSPKSGHDTVSWYQQALGQGPQFIFQYYEEEERQRGNFPDRFSGHQFPNYSSELNVNALLLGDSALYLCASSSFSGANTGELFFGEGSRLTVL.

The chain has TRBV4-2 and TRBJ1-6, with a weak D call TRBD1 (5 bases). The CDR3 is 12 residues long. The V gene lost 6 bases and the J gene lost 7 bases, with 7 bases spanning the gap. CDR1 is LGHNA, CDR2 YNFKEQ, per germline. CDR3 amino acids: CASRDSNSPLHF. The DNA of the CDR3 is TGTGCCAGCAGAGACAGCAATTCACCCCTCCACTTT.

This clone was detected a few times. The chain carries TRBV30 and TRBJ1-2; TRBD1 matches at 10 bases. After removal of 2 bases from V and 4 bases from J, the junction contained 10 bases not matched to a gene. The CDR3 totals 16 residues. Germline-derived CDR1 and CDR2 are GTSNPN and SVGIG (reference sequence). CDR3 residues: CAWSPELRTGGYGYTF. The DNA for the CDR3 is TGTGCCTGGAGTCCGGAACTCCGGACAGGGGGCTATGGCTACACCTTC.

The sample holds a few counts of this clone. The V and J genes are TRBV19 and TRBJ1-4; 10 bases fit TRBD1. Unmatched junction bases numbered 7, after V lost 5 bases and J lost 4 bases. Germline V gives CDR1 LNHDA, CDR2 SQIVND (reference sequence). The length of the CDR3 is 16 residues. As DNA, the CDR3 is TGTGCCAGTAGTCTCGACAGGGGGCTGAGTAATGAAAAACTGTTTTTT. This codes for CASSLDRGLSNEKLFF.

The CDR3 bases are TGTGCCAGCAGTCGGGGGAAGATGAACACTGAAGCTTTCTTT. It specifies CASSRGKMNTEAFF. The chain has TRBV2 and TRBJ1-1; TRBD1 might be the D (5 bases). V lost 5 bases and J lost 0, with 10 bases in between. Germline assignment: CDR1 SNHLY and CDR2 FYNNEI. This CDR3 contains 14 residues.

This chain uses TRBV6-1 with TRBJ1-6; tentative D call: TRBD1 (5 bases). Germline CDR1 MNHNS, CDR2 SASEGT. Trimming pared 3 bases from V and 10 bases from J, leaving 16 bases between. There are 15 residues in the CDR3. This chain's CDR3 is CASSDLLGGGSPLHF. CDR3 in DNA: TGTGCCAGCAGTGATTTACTGGGGGGAGGATCACCCCTCCACTTT.

The chain couples TRBV6-1 to TRBJ2-1, with D perhaps TRBD1 (5 bases). CDR3 length: 16 amino acids. V was pared by 2 bases and J by 1 base, with 12 bases between. From germline, CDR1 is MNHNS and CDR2 SASEGT. DNA of the CDR3: TGTGCCAGCAGTGAAATGACAGTCAGTTCCTACAATGAGCAGTTCTTC. Encoded protein: CASSEMTVSSYNEQFF.

The chain couples TRBV2 to TRBJ2-2; 10 bases are shared with TRBD1. This CDR3 comprises 15 residues. After removal of 8 bases from V and 3 bases from J, the junction contained 6 bases not matched to a gene. Germline V gene sequence: CDR1 SNHLY, CDR2 FYNNEI. The CDR3 bases are TGTGCCAGCTCGCGGGACAGGGGTTACACCGGGGAGCTGTTTTTT. Encoded protein: CASSRDRGYTGELFF.

The chain carries TRBV5-1 and TRBJ2-7; the D gene is possibly TRBD1 (5 bases). Germline V gene data show CDR1 as SGHRS and CDR2 as YFSETQ. The CDR3 is made up of 12 amino acids. V shed 3 bases and J shed 7 bases, with 11 bases lying between them. The CDR3, as DNA: TGCGCCAGCAGCTGGGTGGACAAGGAGCAGTACTTC. This gives the protein CASSWVDKEQYF.

The chain uses TRBV4-2 and TRBJ2-3; 12 bases line up with TRBD2. With V trimmed by 3 bases and J by 4 bases, 5 bases remained unmatched. In germline, CDR1 is LGHNA, CDR2 YNFKEQ. The CDR3 loop spans 16 amino acids. CDR3 in amino acids: CASSQILAGGSDTQYF. The DNA for the CDR3 is TGTGCCAGCAGCCAGATCCTAGCGGGGGGGTCAGATACGCAGTATTTT.

The gene calls are TRBV6-5 and TRBJ2-7, with a weak D call TRBD2 (5 bases). The CDR3 length is 12 residues. Germline assignment: CDR1 MNHEY and CDR2 SVGAGI. V shed 2 bases and J shed 5 bases, with 7 bases lying between them. The CDR3 region is CASSYGRDEQYF. The CDR3 DNA reads as TGTGCCAGCAGTTACGGGCGGGACGAGCAGTACTTC.

The chain uses TRBV2 and TRBJ1-6, with 8 positions matching TRBD1. The germline CDR1 and CDR2 sequences are SNHLY and FYNNEI. The CDR3 loop spans 16 amino acids. The J segment lost 0 bases and the V segment lost 7 bases, leaving 5 bases of the junction unmatched. Written as DNA, the CDR3 is TGTGCCAGCATAGACAGGGGAAGCTCCTATAATTCACCCCTCCACTTT. It yields the protein CASIDRGSSYNSPLHF.